One sample yielded the 29 T cell receptor beta chains listed below, sequenced in a study of blood T cell repertoires in COVID-19. The method was immunoSEQ multiplex PCR; TCRdb's version includes in-frame clones alone and lacks a portion of them. In the table there are approximately 490,000 clones, around nine tenths of which are singletons. The sample consisted of PBMCs or T cells enriched from blood (not recorded which). These receptors all stem from a woman aged 55-70 years who had recovered from COVID-19.

This clone was seen only once. The chain carries TRBV5-8 and TRBJ1-6, with a possible D match to TRBD1 (5 bases). Looked up from germline, CDR1 is SGHTS and CDR2 is YDEGEE. This CDR3 has 15 amino acids. V lost 4 bases to trimming and J lost 8 bases, with 16 bases between them. The CDR3, as DNA: TGTGCCAGCAGCGGGGGAGGGTTTATTTATTCACCCCTCCACTTT. Its translation: CASSGGGFIYSPLHF.

V and J are TRBV15 and TRBJ1-1; TRBD1 is a possible D gene (6 bases). Looked up from germline, CDR1 is LNHNV and CDR2 is YYDKDF (reference sequence). The CDR3 is 16 residues long. V was clipped by 0 bases and J by 2 bases, with 13 bases between them. In nucleotides, the CDR3 is TGTGCCACCAGCAGAGAACTCGGACAGAAAAACACTGAAGCTTTCTTT. It yields the protein CATSRELGQKNTEAFF.

This clone was counted a single time. V is TRBV5-5 and J is TRBJ1-1; 9 bases agree with TRBD1. The length of the CDR3 is 15 residues. The V gene end was trimmed by 2 bases and the J gene end by 5 bases; junction bases not matched to a gene: 7. Germline assignment: CDR1 SGHKS and CDR2 YYEKEE (reference sequence). Written as DNA, the CDR3 is TGTGCCAGCAGCTTCCTACCTGGACAGGGGACTGAAGCTTTCTTT. It encodes CASSFLPGQGTEAFF.

This chain links TRBV6-5 with TRBJ1-4, with 8 bases fitting TRBD1. CDR1 is MNHEY, CDR2 SVGAGI, per germline. J gave up 15 bases and V 7 bases, and 7 bases lay outside the gene matches. The CDR3 covers 11 residues. The DNA for the CDR3 is TGTGCCAGCACATGGACAGGGCGGGTGTTTTTT. Translated, it gives CASTWTGRVFF.

This clone was counted a single time. The chain has TRBV27 and TRBJ1-3; 8 bases are a match to TRBD1. V lost 5 bases and J lost 4; bases outside the gene matches: 25. Germline loops: CDR1 MNHEY, CDR2 SMNVEV (reference sequence). This CDR3 has 21 residues. DNA of the CDR3: TGTGCCAGCAGTCCCCGCCCGCCCAGGGGGCTCTTCGGAGGCCTCGGAAACACCATATATTTT. Encoded protein: CASSPRPPRGLFGGLGNTIYF.

The gene calls are TRBV5-4 and TRBJ2-3; no definite D call. The V and J ends lost 3 bases and 4 bases respectively, with 21 bases between them. The CDR3 has 17 residues. Germline V lookup: CDR1 SGHNT, CDR2 YYREEE (reference sequence). CDR3 nucleotides: TGTGCCAGCAGCTCCCGCACTCACCCTTATTCCCCAGATACGCAGTATTTT. Translation: CASSSRTHPYSPDTQYF.

A single count supports this clone. This rearrangement joins TRBV19 to TRBJ1-2, with 9 bases that match TRBD1. The V and J ends lost 2 bases and 6 bases, in that order; junction bases with no gene match: 4. This CDR3 is built from 14 residues. Germline V gene sequence: CDR1 LNHDA, CDR2 SQIVND (reference sequence). The CDR3 protein is CASSISGTGNGYTF. The CDR3 region has the DNA TGTGCCAGTAGTATATCTGGGACAGGGAATGGCTACACCTTC.

This chain joins TRBV9 and TRBJ2-2; TRBD1 might be the D (5 bases). The CDR3 consists of 15 residues. Germline values: CDR1 SGDLS, CDR2 YYNGEE. The V and J ends lost 4 bases and 4 bases respectively, with 14 bases between them. The CDR3 region is CASSPSRGLTGELFF. In DNA, the CDR3 is TGTGCCAGCAGCCCGAGTAGGGGCCTCACCGGGGAGCTGTTTTTT.

This clone was recorded once. In DNA form, the CDR3 reads TGTGCCAGCAGTGACCGGACAGGGGGCTGGGAGACCCAGTACTTC. Translating gives CASSDRTGGWETQYF. The rearrangement links TRBV25-1 to TRBJ2-5; TRBD1 matches 11 bases. The CDR3 spans 15 residues. V shed 3 bases, J shed 5 bases, and the junction held 5 bases outside the gene matches. Germline V gives CDR1 MGHDK, CDR2 SYGVNS.

About this clone itself: This sample includes further DNA sequences coding for the same CDR3. The V call is TRBV12-3 or TRBV12-4, the J call TRBJ1-5; a possible D gene is TRBD1 (6 bases). CDR3 length: 13 amino acids. The ends were cut back, 3 bases at V and 6 bases at J, with 9 bases in the middle. This chain's CDR3 is CASSFQGSQPQHF. CDR3 nucleotide sequence: TGTGCCAGCAGTTTCCAGGGGAGTCAGCCCCAGCATTTT.

The chain is built from TRBV20-1 and TRBJ2-1; TRBD2 agrees at 7 bases. This CDR3 has 10 residues. Losses at the gene ends were 5 bases for V and 9 bases for J; bases not matched to a gene: 1. Per germline, CDR1 DFQATT and CDR2 SNEGSKA (reference sequence). The CDR3 is CSAVAGEQFF. DNA for the CDR3: TGCAGTGCTGTAGCGGGTGAGCAGTTCTTC.

The J gene is TRBJ2-1, the V gene TRBV30; TRBD1 might be the D (5 bases). This CDR3 is 13 amino acids long. In germline, CDR1 is GTSNPN, CDR2 SVGIG (reference sequence). The germline V and J ends were trimmed by 8 bases and 0 bases, with 11 bases remaining between them. The DNA of the CDR3 is TGTGCCCAAGGGGCGAGCTCCTACAATGAGCAGTTCTTC. The encoded protein is CAQGASSYNEQFF.

The J gene is TRBJ2-7, the V gene TRBV2; D is unresolved. V lost 4 bases to trimming and J lost 5 bases, with 12 bases between them. Germline V gene lookup returns CDR1 SNHLY and CDR2 FYNNEI. The CDR3 has 13 residues. CDR3 in DNA: TGTGCCAGCAGTGTCACAGAAAGGAACGAGCAGTACGTC. It yields the protein CASSVTERNEQYV.

V and J are TRBV14 and TRBJ1-1, with a tentative D call TRBD1 (5 bases). CDR1 and CDR2 (germline): SGHDN, FVKESK. V was cut by 4 bases and J by 5 bases, with 11 bases left in between. The CDR3 contains 13 residues. DNA of the CDR3: TGTGCCAGCAGCCCCGGGCGGGGGACTGAAGCTTTCTTT. This translates into CASSPGRGTEAFF.

The chain links TRBV10-3 to TRBJ1-1, with 11 bases matching TRBD1. V lost 9 bases to trimming and J lost 7 bases; unmatched junction nucleotides: 4. CDR3 length: 12 residues. Looked up from germline, CDR1 is ENHRY and CDR2 is SYGVKD. CDR3 coding DNA: TGTGCCATAGGACAGGGGGCGGTTGAAGCTTTCTTT. Its translation is CAIGQGAVEAFF.

This chain connects TRBV6-2 or TRBV6-3 to TRBJ2-2, with D maybe TRBD2 (5 bases). CDR1 is MNHEY and CDR2 is SVGEGT in the germline V gene. V was shortened by 2 bases and J by 0 bases, with 10 bases between the two germline ends. The CDR3 contains 16 residues. The DNA of the CDR3 is TGTGCCAGCAGTTACGACGAGGGTCCGAACACCGGGGAGCTGTTTTTT. The encoded protein is CASSYDEGPNTGELFF.

The V and J genes are TRBV2 and TRBJ1-2; D is uncertain. V lost 2 bases to trimming and J lost 10 bases, with 8 bases between them. This CDR3 comprises 11 residues. From germline, CDR1 is SNHLY and CDR2 FYNNEI. CDR3 sequence reads: CASSEWAYYTF. The DNA of the CDR3 is TGTGCCAGCAGTGAATGGGCGTACTACACCTTC.

This chain uses TRBV5-5 with TRBJ2-7; 8 bases agree with TRBD1. CDR1 is SGHKS and CDR2 is YYEKEE in the germline V gene (reference sequence). V dropped 2 bases and J dropped 6; count of bases not matched to a gene: 1. CDR3 length equals 12 residues. In nucleotides, the CDR3 is TGTGCCAGCAGCTTCGACAGGGGCGAGCAGTACGTC. This sequence encodes CASSFDRGEQYV.

This chain links TRBV18 with TRBJ2-2; 8 bases match TRBD1. CDR3 length: 16 amino acids. V shed 0 bases, J shed 5 bases, and the junction held 5 bases outside the gene matches. Looked up from germline, CDR1 is KGHSH and CDR2 is LQKENI. The CDR3, as DNA: TGTGCCAGCTCACCACCGGAGACAGGGGTAACCGGGGAGCTGTTTTTT. Protein: CASSPPETGVTGELFF.

The rearrangement uses TRBV5-6 and TRBJ2-7; 7 bases line up with TRBD2. There are 15 residues in the CDR3. The junction had 7 bases not matched to a gene; V was cut back by 4 bases and J by 0 bases. Germline V gene lookup returns CDR1 SGHDT and CDR2 YYEEEE. The CDR3: CASSPGGRYSYEQYF. The CDR3 DNA reads as TGTGCCAGCAGCCCGGGAGGCAGGTACTCCTACGAGCAGTACTTC.

The chain has TRBV5-4 and TRBJ2-3; 8 bases match TRBD2. The ends lost 3 bases at V and 4 bases at J; junction bases unmatched: 13. The CDR3 extends over 17 amino acids. The germline gives CDR1 SGHNT, CDR2 YYREEE (reference sequence). The CDR3 nucleotides read TGTGCCAGCAGCTCGGACCGCGCGGGGGGTAGTGCAGATACGCAGTATTTT. Residues: CASSSDRAGGSADTQYF.

V usage is TRBV29-1 and J usage is TRBJ1-1, with a possible D match to TRBD1 (5 bases). Germline V gives CDR1 SQVTM, CDR2 ANQGSEA. The CDR3 is 11 residues long. The ends were cut back, 7 bases at V and 3 bases at J, with 9 bases in the middle. CDR3 region: CSGGIDTEAFF. DNA of the CDR3: TGCAGCGGGGGCATCGACACTGAAGCTTTCTTT. Drawing the rest from reference TRBV29-1 and TRBJ1-1, the complete variable domain is SAVISQKPSRDICQRGTSLTIQCQVDSQVTMMFWYRQQPGQSLTLIATANQGSEATYESGFVIDKFPISRPNLTFSTLTVSNMSPEDSSIYLCSGGIDTEAFFGQGTRLTVV.

This clone was seen at least ten times. The chain links TRBV19 to TRBJ2-1; TRBD2 aligns across 11 bases. Germline loops: CDR1 LNHDA, CDR2 SQIVND (reference sequence). This CDR3 region has 15 residues. J gave up 4 bases and V 7 bases, and 6 bases lay outside the gene matches. CDR3 coding DNA: TGTGCCAGTACACAGACTAGCGGGAAGTACAATGAGCAGTTCTTC. Protein: CASTQTSGKYNEQFF. Full variable domain (outside the CDR3, taken from reference TRBV19 and TRBJ2-1): DGGITQSPKYLFRKEGQNVTLSCEQNLNHDAMYWYRQDPGQGLRLIYYSQIVNDFQKGDIAEGYSVSREKKESFPLTVTSAQKNPTAFYLCASTQTSGKYNEQFFGPGTRLTVL.

The gene calls are TRBV6-5 and TRBJ2-1; D unclear. Per the germline V gene, CDR1 is MNHEY and CDR2 is SVGAGI. The CDR3 sequence is 12 residues long. V was pared by 8 bases and J by 5 bases, with 10 bases between. CDR3 nucleotide sequence: TGTGCCAGCTGGGCCGCAAACAATGAGCAGTTCTTC. Encoded protein: CASWAANNEQFF.

The rearrangement links TRBV5-8 to TRBJ2-3, with TRBD1 as a possible D gene (6 bases). Germline CDR1 SGHTS, CDR2 YDEGEE. Trimming took off 4 bases at V and 0 bases at J, with 21 bases between the two ends. This CDR3 contains 18 residues. The CDR3 here is CASSQFRSGQPSTDTQYF. The CDR3 nucleotides read TGTGCCAGCAGCCAATTTAGGTCGGGACAACCTAGCACAGATACGCAGTATTTT.

This chain connects TRBV24-1 to TRBJ2-7, with 10 bases matching TRBD2. The CDR3 is made up of 16 amino acids. The germline gives CDR1 KGHDR, CDR2 SFDVKD. V shed 2 bases and J 0 bases; nucleotides not matched to a gene: 3. The chain's CDR3 is CATSDSSGGASYEQYF. The DNA of the CDR3 is TGTGCCACCAGTGATTCCAGCGGGGGGGCCTCCTACGAGCAGTACTTC.

The genes are TRBV9 and TRBJ1-1; 9 bases align to TRBD1. Germline CDR1 reads SGDLS; CDR2 reads YYNGEE. This CDR3 is 13 amino acids long. V was clipped by 5 bases and J by 5 bases; unmatched bases: 4. The CDR3 DNA reads TGTGCCAGCAGTCTTGGACAGGGGACTGAAGCTTTCTTT. Its translation: CASSLGQGTEAFF.

The chain uses TRBV5-1 and TRBJ1-2; TRBD1 aligns across 10 bases. Germline trimming cut 0 bases from V and 4 bases from J; bases unmatched to any gene: 6. The CDR3 extends over 16 amino acids. Germline lookup yields CDR1 SGHRS and CDR2 YFSETQ. The CDR3 loop is CASSLDRDRGPYGYTF. The CDR3 DNA reads as TGCGCCAGCAGCTTGGACCGGGACAGGGGCCCCTATGGCTACACCTTC.

CDR3 protein: CASSSGQPSYEQYF. The CDR3 nucleotides read TGTGCCAGCAGCTCGGGACAGCCCTCCTACGAGCAGTACTTC. This chain links TRBV13 with TRBJ2-7; TRBD1 agrees at 7 bases. The germline V gene has CDR1 PRHDT and CDR2 FYEKMQ (reference sequence). The V gene end was trimmed by 4 bases and the J gene end by 0 bases; junction bases not matched to a gene: 3. The length of the CDR3 is 14 residues.